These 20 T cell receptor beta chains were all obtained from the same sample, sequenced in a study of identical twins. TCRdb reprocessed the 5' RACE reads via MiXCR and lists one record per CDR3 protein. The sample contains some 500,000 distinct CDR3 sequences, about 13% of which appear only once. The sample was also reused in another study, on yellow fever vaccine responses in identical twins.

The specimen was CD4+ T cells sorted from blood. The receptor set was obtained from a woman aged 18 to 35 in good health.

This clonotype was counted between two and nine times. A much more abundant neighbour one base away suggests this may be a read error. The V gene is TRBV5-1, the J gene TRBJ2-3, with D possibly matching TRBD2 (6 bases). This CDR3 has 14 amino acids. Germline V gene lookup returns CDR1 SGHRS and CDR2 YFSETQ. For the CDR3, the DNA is TGCGCCAGCAGCTTAGGAGGGTTTCCAGATACGCAGAATTTT. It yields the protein CASSLGGFPDTQNF.

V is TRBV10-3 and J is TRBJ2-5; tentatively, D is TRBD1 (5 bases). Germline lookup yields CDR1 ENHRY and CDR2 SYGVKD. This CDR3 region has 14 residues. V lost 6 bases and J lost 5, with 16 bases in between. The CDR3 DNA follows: TGTGCCATCAGGTTCGGCAGGGAAGCGGAGACCCAGTACTTC. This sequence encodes CAIRFGREAETQYF.

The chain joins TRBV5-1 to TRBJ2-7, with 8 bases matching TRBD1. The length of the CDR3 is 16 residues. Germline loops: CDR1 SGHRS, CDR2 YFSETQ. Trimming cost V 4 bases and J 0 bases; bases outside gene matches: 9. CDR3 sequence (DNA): TGCGCCAGCAGCGGCTCGACAGGGGCCTACTCCTACGAGCAGTACTTC. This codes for CASSGSTGAYSYEQYF.

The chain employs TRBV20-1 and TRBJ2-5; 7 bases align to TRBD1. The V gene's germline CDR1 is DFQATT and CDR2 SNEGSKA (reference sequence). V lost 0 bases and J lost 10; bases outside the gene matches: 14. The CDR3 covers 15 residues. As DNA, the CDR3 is TGCAGTGCTAGAGATATAGGACAGGCCTTAAGAGGCCAGTACTTC. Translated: CSARDIGQALRGQYF.

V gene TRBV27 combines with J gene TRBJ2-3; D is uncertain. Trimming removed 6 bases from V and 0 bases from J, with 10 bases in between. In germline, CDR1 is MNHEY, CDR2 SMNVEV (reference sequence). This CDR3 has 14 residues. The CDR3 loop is CASRTSSSTDTQYF. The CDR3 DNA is TGTGCCAGCAGGACAAGTAGCAGCACAGATACGCAGTATTTT.

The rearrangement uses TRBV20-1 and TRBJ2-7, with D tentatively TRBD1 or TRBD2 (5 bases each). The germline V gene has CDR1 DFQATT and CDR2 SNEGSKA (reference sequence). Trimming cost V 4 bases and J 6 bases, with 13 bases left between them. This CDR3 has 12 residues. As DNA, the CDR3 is TGCAGTGCTATTGGGGGTCTTGGCGAGCAGTACTTC. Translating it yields CSAIGGLGEQYF.

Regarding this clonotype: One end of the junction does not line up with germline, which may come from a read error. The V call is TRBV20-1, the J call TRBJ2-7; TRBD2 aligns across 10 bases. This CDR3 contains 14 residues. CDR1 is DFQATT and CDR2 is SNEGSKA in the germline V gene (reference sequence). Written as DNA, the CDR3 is TGCAGTGCTAGCAGACTAGCGGGTGCCTACGAGCAGCACTTC. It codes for CSASRLAGAYEQHF.

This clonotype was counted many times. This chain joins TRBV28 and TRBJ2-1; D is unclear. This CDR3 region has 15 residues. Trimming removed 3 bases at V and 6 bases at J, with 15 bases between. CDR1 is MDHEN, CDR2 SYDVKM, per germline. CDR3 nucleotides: TGTGCCAGCAGTTTTCTGGCCCCCAGGCTCAATGAGCAGTTCTTC. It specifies CASSFLAPRLNEQFF.

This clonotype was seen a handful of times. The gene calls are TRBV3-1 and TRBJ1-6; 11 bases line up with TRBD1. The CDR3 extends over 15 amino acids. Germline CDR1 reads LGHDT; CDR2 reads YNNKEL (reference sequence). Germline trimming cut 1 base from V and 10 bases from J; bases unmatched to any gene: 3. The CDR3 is CASSQVGQGESPLHF. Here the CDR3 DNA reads TGTGCCAGCAGCCAAGTGGGACAGGGGGAATCACCCCTCCACTTT. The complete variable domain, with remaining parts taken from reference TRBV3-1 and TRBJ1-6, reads DTAVSQTPKYLVTQMGNDKSIKCEQNLGHDTMYWYKQDSKKFLKIMFSYNNKELIINETVPNRFSPKSPDKAHLNLHINSLELGDSAVYFCASSQVGQGESPLHFGNGTRLTVT.

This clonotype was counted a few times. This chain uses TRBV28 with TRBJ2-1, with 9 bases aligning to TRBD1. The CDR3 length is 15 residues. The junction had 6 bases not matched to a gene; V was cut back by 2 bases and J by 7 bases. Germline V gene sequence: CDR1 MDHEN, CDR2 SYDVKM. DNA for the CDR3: TGTGCCAGCAGTTTACTGGGACAGGGACGTAATGAGCAGTTCTTC. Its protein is CASSLLGQGRNEQFF.

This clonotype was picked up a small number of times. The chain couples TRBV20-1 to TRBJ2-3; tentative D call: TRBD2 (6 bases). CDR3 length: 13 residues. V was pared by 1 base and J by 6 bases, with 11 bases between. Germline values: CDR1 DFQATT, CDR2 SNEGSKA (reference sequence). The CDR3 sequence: CSARASGLDTQYF. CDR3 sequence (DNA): TGCAGTGCTAGAGCGTCGGGACTGGATACGCAGTATTTT.

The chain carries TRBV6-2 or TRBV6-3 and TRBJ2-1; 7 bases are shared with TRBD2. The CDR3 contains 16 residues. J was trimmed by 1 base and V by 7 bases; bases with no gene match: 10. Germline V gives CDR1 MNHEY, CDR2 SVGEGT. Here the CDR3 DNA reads TGTGCCAGCAACTCACCGGGACTACCTTCCTACAATGAGCAGTTCTTC. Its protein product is CASNSPGLPSYNEQFF.

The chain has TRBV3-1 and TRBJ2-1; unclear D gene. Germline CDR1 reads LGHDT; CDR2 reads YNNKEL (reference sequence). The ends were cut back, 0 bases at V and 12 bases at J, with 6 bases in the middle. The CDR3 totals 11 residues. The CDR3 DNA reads TGTGCCAGCAGCCAAGAGAAGGGGCAGTTCTTC. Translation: CASSQEKGQFF.

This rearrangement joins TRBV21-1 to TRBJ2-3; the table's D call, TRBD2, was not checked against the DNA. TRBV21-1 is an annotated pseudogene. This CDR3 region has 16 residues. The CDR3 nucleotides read TGTGCCAGCAGCACTAGCGGGAGACACCGCACAGATACGCAGTATTTT. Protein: CASSTSGRHRTDTQYF.

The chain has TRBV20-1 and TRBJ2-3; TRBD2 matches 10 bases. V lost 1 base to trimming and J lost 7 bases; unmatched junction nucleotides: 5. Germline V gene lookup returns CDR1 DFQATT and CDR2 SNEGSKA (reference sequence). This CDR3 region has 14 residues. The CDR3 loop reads CSARVPSGSYTQYF. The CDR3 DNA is TGCAGTGCTAGAGTGCCTAGCGGGAGTTATACGCAGTATTTT.

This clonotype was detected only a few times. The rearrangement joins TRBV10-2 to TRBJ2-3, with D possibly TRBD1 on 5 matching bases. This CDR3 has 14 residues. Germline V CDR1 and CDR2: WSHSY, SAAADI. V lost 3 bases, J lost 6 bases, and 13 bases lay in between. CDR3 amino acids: CASSDGRVLDTQYF. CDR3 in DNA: TGCGCCAGCAGTGACGGCAGGGTCTTGGATACGCAGTATTTT.

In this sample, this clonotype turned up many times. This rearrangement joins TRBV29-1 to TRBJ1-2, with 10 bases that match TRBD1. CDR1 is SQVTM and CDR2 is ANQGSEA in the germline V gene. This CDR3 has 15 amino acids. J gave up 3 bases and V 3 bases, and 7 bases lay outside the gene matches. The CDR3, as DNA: TGCAGCGTTGAGGACAGGGGGAAAGGGTACTATGGCTACACCTTC. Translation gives CSVEDRGKGYYGYTF.

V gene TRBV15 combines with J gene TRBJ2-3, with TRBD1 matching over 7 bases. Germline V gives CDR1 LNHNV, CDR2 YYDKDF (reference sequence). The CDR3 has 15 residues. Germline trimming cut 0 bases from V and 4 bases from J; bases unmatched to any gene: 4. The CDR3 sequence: CATSRDEGAADTQYF. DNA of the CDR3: TGTGCCACCAGCAGAGATGAGGGGGCCGCAGATACGCAGTATTTT.

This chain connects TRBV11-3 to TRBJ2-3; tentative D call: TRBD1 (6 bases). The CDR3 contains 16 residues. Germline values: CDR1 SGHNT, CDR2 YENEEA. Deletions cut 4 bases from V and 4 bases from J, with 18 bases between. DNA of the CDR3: TGTGCCAGCAGCTACGGGACACCTCCTGATGCAGATACGCAGTATTTT. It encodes CASSYGTPPDADTQYF.

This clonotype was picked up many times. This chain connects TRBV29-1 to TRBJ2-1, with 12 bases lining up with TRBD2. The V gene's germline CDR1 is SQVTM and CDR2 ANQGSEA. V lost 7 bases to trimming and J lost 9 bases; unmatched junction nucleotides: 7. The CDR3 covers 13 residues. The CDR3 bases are TGCAGCGAAACTAGCGGGGGGCGAGGTGAGCAGTTCTTC. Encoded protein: CSETSGGRGEQFF.